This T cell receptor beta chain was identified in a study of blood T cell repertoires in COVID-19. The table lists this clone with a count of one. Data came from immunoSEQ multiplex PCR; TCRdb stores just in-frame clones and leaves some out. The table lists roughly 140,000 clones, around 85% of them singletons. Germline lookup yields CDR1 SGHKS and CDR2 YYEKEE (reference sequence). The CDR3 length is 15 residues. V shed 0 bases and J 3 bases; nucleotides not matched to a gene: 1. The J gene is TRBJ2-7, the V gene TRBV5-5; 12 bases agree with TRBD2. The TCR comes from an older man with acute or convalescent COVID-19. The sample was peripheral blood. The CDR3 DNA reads TGTGCCAGCAGCTTGGGACTAGCGGGAGTCTACGAGCAGTACTTC. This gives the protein CASSLGLAGVYEQYF. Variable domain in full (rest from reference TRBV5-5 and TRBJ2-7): DAGVTQSPTHLIKTRGQQVTLRCSPISGHKSVSWYQQVLGQGPQFIFQYYEKEERGRGNFPDRFSARQFPNYSSELNVNALLLGDSALYLCASSLGLAGVYEQYFGPGTRLTVT.